This T cell receptor beta chain derives from a study of cytomegalovirus exposure and HLA in healthy donors. Both 60 Vbeta primers and 13 Jbeta primers went into the PCR. TCRdb's copy holds only in-frame clones and misses some; the assay was immunoSEQ multiplex PCR. The repertoire consists of about 100,000 clones, with around three quarters occurring once and the leading ten covering around 4%. A remark on this clone: Its ends do not fully match the called genes, so a read error is possible.

The CDR3 spans 12 residues. Germline lookup yields CDR1 SEHNR and CDR2 FQNEAQ (reference sequence). The receptor's source is a female donor in good health and CMV-seropositive. The sequenced material came from PBMCs. The genes are TRBV7-9 and TRBJ2-7; no firm D call. CDR3 sequence reads: CSSSLDTYEQYF. CDR3 DNA: TGTTCCAGCAGCTTAGACACCTACGAGCAGTACTTC.